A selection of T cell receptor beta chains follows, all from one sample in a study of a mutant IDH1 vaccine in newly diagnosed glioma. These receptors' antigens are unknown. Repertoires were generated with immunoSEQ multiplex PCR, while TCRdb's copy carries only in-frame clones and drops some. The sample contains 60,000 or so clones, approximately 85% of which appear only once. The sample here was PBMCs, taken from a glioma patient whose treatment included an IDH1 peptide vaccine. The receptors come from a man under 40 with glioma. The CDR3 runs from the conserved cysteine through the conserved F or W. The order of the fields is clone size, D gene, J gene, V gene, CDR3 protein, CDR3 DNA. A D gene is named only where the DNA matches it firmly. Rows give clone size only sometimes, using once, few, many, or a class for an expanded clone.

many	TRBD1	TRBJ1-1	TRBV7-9	CASRGTVNTEAFF	TGTGCCAGCAGAGGGACAGTGAACACTGAAGCTTTCTTT
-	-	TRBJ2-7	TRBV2	CASSGPMQGRVSEQYF	TGTGCCAGCAGTGGGCCCATGCAGGGGCGGGTGAGCGAGCAGTACTTC
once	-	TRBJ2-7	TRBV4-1	CASSQDRDKAWGDF	TGCGCCAGCAGCCAGGACCGGGACAAGGCCTGGGGGGACTTC
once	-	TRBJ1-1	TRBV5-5	CASSWKTANTEAFF	TGTGCCAGCAGCTGGAAAACAGCGAACACTGAAGCTTTCTTT
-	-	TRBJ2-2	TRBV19	CASSTWDLNTGELFF	TGTGCCAGTAGTACCTGGGACCTAAACACCGGGGAGCTGTTTTTT
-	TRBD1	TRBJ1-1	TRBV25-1	CASSEGTASEAFF	TGTGCCAGCAGTGAAGGGACAGCCAGTGAAGCTTTCTTT
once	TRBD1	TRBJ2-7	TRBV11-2	CASSRQGSSYEQYF	TGTGCCAGCAGCAGACAGGGGAGCTCCTACGAGCAGTACTTC
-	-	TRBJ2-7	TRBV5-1	CASSSSTGFEQYF	TGCGCCAGCAGCTCCAGTACAGGGTTCGAGCAGTACTTC
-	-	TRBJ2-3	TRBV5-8	CASSPSGGYRTDTQYF	TGTGCCAGCAGCCCCAGTGGGGGGTACCGCACAGATACGCAGTATTTT
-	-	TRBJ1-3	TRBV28	CASRHDRNSGNTIYF	TGTGCCAGCAGACATGACAGGAACTCTGGAAACACCATATATTTT
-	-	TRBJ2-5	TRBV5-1	CASSLEGETQYF	TGCGCCAGCAGCTTGGAAGGAGAGACCCAGTACTTC
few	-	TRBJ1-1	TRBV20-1	CSAPWDTEAFF	TGCAGTGCCCCATGGGATACTGAAGCTTTCTTT
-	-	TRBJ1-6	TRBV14	CASSQASGLGSPLHF	TGTGCCAGCAGCCAAGCGTCGGGGTTAGGGTCACCCCTCCACTTT
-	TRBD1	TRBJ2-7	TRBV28	CASSLGQSYEQYF	TGTGCCAGCAGTTTGGGACAGAGCTACGAGCAGTACTTC
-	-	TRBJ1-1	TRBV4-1	CASSQPVRGTEAFF	TGCGCCAGCAGCCAACCAGTACGGGGCACTGAAGCTTTCTTT
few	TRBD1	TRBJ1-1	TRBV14	CASSQEITGVTEAFF	TGTGCCAGCAGCCAAGAAATCACAGGGGTCACTGAAGCTTTCTTT
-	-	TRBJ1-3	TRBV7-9	CASSLSGISGNTIYF	TGTGCCAGCAGCTTATCTGGTATCTCTGGAAACACCATATATTTT
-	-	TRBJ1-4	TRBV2	CASRPGGAANEKLFF	TGTGCCAGCAGGCCGGGGGGGGCAGCTAATGAAAAACTGTTTTTT
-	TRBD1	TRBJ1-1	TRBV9	CASSALFIGGNTEAFF	TGTGCCAGCAGCGCCCTTTTCATAGGGGGCAACACTGAAGCTTTCTTT
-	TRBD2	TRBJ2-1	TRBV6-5	CASSHTSGGSNEQFF	TGTGCCAGCAGTCATACTAGCGGGGGTTCCAATGAGCAGTTCTTC
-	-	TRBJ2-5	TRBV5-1	CASNRGTMETQYF	TGCGCCAGCAATCGGGGGACGATGGAGACCCAGTACTTC
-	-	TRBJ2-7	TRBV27	CASSLSRDSYEQYF	TGTGCCAGCAGTTTAAGCAGAGACTCCTACGAGCAGTACTTC
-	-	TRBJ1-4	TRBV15	CATSRGGAYEKLFF	TGTGCCACCAGCAGAGGGGGGGCGTATGAAAAACTGTTTTTT
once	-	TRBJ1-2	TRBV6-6	CASSYSSAGNYGYTF	TGTGCCAGCAGTTACTCCTCGGCAGGGAACTATGGCTACACCTTC
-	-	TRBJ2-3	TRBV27	CASSLTRITSTDTQYF	TGTGCCAGCAGTTTAACGCGCATAACTAGCACAGATACGCAGTATTTT
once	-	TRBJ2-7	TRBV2	CASSEGSVLPGGQYF	TGTGCCAGCAGTGAAGGGTCGGTGTTACCTGGGGGGCAGTACTTC
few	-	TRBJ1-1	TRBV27	CASSLQGGIGTEAFF	TGTGCCAGCAGTTTACAGGGAGGAATTGGCACTGAAGCTTTCTTT
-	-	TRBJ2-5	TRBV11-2	CASSHREREETQYF	TGTGCCAGCAGCCACAGAGAAAGAGAAGAGACCCAGTACTTC
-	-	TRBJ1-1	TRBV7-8	CASSLEIAGYTEAFF	TGTGCCAGCAGCTTAGAGATAGCAGGTTACACTGAAGCTTTCTTT
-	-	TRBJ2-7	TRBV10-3	CAISDGTPSYEQYF	TGTGCCATCAGTGATGGGACACCTTCCTACGAGCAGTACTTC
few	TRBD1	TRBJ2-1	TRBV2	CASSEDRGYEQFF	TGTGCCAGCAGTGAAGACAGGGGCTATGAGCAGTTCTTC
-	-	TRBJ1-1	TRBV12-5	CASGVQENTEAFF	TGTGCTAGTGGTGTCCAGGAGAACACTGAAGCTTTCTTT
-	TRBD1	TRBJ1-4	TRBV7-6	CASRTTGATNEKLFF	TGTGCCAGCAGGACAACAGGGGCAACTAATGAAAAACTGTTTTTT
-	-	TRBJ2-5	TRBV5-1	CASSLQETQYF	TGCGCCAGCAGCCTCCAAGAGACCCAGTACTTC
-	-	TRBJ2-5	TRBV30	CAWSGKGRQETQYF	TGTGCCTGGAGTGGAAAGGGGAGGCAAGAGACCCAGTACTTC
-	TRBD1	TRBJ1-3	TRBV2	CASKSVVTGPGNTIYF	TGTGCCAGCAAAAGTGTCGTGACAGGGCCTGGAAACACCATATATTTT
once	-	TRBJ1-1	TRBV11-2	CASSLNAGSTEAFF	TGTGCCAGCAGCCTGAACGCAGGGAGCACTGAAGCTTTCTTT
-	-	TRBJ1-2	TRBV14	CASSQSRLGQLGTF	TGTGCCAGCAGCCAAAGTCGGTTGGGGCAGTTAGGCACCTTC
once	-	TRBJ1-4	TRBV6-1	CASCKTATNEKLFF	TGTGCCAGCTGTAAGACAGCAACTAATGAAAAACTGTTTTTT
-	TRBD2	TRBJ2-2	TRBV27	CASSFISGGPPGTGELFF	TGTGCCAGCAGTTTCATAAGCGGGGGACCCCCAGGCACCGGGGAGCTGTTTTTT
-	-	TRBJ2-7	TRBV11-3	CASSPPSRNYEQYF	TGTGCCAGCAGCCCGCCGAGCAGAAACTACGAGCAGTACTTC
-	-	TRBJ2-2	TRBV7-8	CASSSASRGRGELFF	TGTGCCAGCAGCTCCGCTTCCCGAGGCCGGGGGGAGCTGTTTTTT
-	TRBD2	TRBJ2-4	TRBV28	CASSRGGGGGKNIQYF	TGTGCCAGCAGCCGCGGGGGGGGCGGAGGCAAAAACATTCAGTACTTC
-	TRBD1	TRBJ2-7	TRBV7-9	CASSLVGRQGAYEQYF	TGTGCCAGCAGCTTAGTGGGTCGGCAGGGGGCCTACGAGCAGTACTTC
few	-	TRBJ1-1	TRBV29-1	CSGTAGDTEAFF	TGCAGCGGGACAGCGGGTGACACTGAAGCTTTCTTT
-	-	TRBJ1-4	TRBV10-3	CAISESGQYNEKLFF	TGTGCCATCAGTGAGTCAGGACAGTATAATGAAAAACTGTTTTTT
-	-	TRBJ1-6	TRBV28	CASSLPLFRGDNSPLHF	TGTGCCAGCAGTCTCCCCCTATTTAGGGGGGACAATTCACCCCTCCACTTT
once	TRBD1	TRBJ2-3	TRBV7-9	CASSQNRGVDTQYF	TGTGCCAGCAGCCAAAACAGGGGGGTAGATACGCAGTATTTT
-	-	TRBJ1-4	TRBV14	CASNRGPNEKLFF	TGTGCCAGCAACCGGGGCCCTAATGAAAAACTGTTTTTT
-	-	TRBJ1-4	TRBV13	CASSRRTVGNEKLFF	TGTGCCAGCAGCCGGCGGACAGTGGGTAATGAAAAACTGTTTTTT
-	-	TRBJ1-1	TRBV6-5	CASSPSKGNTEAFF	TGTGCCAGCAGTCCCAGTAAGGGGAACACTGAAGCTTTCTTT
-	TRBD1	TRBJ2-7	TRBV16	CASSQGTVGAYEQYF	TGTGCCAGCAGCCAAGGGACAGTTGGTGCCTACGAGCAGTACTTC
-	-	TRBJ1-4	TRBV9	CASSEGGGKLFF	TGTGCCAGCAGCGAGGGGGGTGGAAAACTGTTTTTT
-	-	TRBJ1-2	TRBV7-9	CASSLDGADYYGYTF	TGTGCCAGCAGCTTAGACGGGGCGGATTACTATGGCTACACCTTC
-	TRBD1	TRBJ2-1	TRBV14	CASSFRQGSYNEQFF	TGTGCCAGCAGCTTCCGACAGGGCTCCTACAATGAGCAGTTCTTC
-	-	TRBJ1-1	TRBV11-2	CASSFGRGGGPYTEAFF	TGTGCCAGCAGCTTTGGCAGGGGTGGGGGACCTTACACTGAAGCTTTCTTT